A single T cell receptor beta chain is shown here with its context. Its antigen is currently unknown. Donors gave 9 to 10 milliliters of peripheral blood apiece. The data belong to a study of blood T cells in healthy people across ages. Study-level results: The diversity estimates, figures obtained from one million T cells, were considered underestimates. Researchers said unsorted PBMCs prevented a conclusive naive versus antigen-experienced comparison. Percentage of naive T cells showed a strong correlation with TCR beta diversity.

Then a second PCR, running roughly 7 to 11 cycles, was carried out with a sample-barcoded 5' primer and a J-beta primer mix. TCRdb independently ran MiXCR on the 5' RACE reads; one entry per CDR3 protein. This table has about 730,000 distinct CDR3 sequences, approximately 39% appearing once. Germline CDR1 reads SGDLS; CDR2 reads YYNGEE. The CDR3 consists of 14 residues. The junction had 8 bases not matched to a gene; V was cut back by 4 bases and J by 5 bases. The J gene is TRBJ1-1, the V gene TRBV9; 7 bases are a match to TRBD1. The sequence was obtained from an older woman in good health. Sequencing was done on a sample of blood. This CDR3 reads CASSTTGRGTEAFF. The CDR3 DNA reads as TGTGCCAGCAGCACGACAGGGAGGGGTACTGAAGCTTTCTTT.